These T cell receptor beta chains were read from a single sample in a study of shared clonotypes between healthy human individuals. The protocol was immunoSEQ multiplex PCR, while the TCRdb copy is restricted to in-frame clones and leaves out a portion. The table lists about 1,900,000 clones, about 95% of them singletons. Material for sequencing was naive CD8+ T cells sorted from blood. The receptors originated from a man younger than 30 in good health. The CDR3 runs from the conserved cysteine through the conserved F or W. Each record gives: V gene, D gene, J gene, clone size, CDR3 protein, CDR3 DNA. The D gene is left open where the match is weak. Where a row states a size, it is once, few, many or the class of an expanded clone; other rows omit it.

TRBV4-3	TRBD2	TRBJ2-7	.	CASSQAGGSLYEQYF	TGCGCCAGCAGCCAAGCCGGGGGGAGTCTGTACGAGCAGTACTTC
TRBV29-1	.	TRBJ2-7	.	CSVVPDFSYEQYF	TGCAGCGTTGTCCCGGATTTCTCCTACGAGCAGTACTTC
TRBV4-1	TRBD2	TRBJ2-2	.	CASSRSGTSGTVGELFF	TGCGCCAGCAGCCGATCCGGGACTAGCGGGACAGTCGGGGAGCTGTTTTTT
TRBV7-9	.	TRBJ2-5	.	CASSSTTWGETQYF	TGTGCCAGCAGCTCGACTACTTGGGGGGAGACCCAGTACTTC
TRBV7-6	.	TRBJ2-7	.	CASSSSPAGGTLYEQYF	TGTGCCAGCAGCTCCTCCCCGGCAGGGGGGACTCTCTACGAGCAGTACTTC
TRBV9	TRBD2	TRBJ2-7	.	CASSVGSSGSPYEQYF	TGTGCCAGCAGCGTAGGTTCCAGCGGGAGTCCCTACGAGCAGTACTTC
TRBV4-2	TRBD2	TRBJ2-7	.	CASSPAPGLLGDEQYF	TGTGCCAGCAGCCCCGCTCCGGGACTACTAGGCGACGAGCAGTACTTC
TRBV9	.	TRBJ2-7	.	CASSVGHPYEQYF	TGTGCCAGCAGCGTCGGACACCCCTACGAGCAGTACTTC
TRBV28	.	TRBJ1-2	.	CASTLTPNYGYTF	TGTGCCAGCACCTTGACACCAAACTATGGCTACACCTTC
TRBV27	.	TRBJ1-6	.	CASTGTPDSPLHF	TGTGCCAGCACGGGGACCCCCGATTCACCCCTCCACTTT
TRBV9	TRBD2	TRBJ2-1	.	CASSVGGTSIVHEQFF	TGTGCCAGCAGCGTAGGGGGGACTAGCATTGTTCATGAGCAGTTCTTC
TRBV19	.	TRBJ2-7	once	CASSIDRAGTYEQYF	TGTGCCAGTAGTATAGATCGGGCAGGGACCTACGAGCAGTACTTC
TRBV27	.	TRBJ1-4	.	CASSAAEFGATNEKLFF	TGTGCCAGCAGCGCCGCCGAATTCGGTGCAACTAATGAAAAACTGTTTTTT